The source of this TCR beta chain is a study of cytomegalovirus exposure and HLA in healthy donors. Researchers ran the PCR with 60 Vbeta and 13 Jbeta primers. Some clones are missing from TCRdb's copy, which holds only in-frame ones; the method was immunoSEQ multiplex PCR. This table has about 99,000 clones, approximately 66% appearing once. This CDR3 contains 14 residues. Germline V CDR1 and CDR2: MNHEY, SVGAGI. The V gene end was trimmed by 6 bases and the J gene end by 4 bases; junction bases not matched to a gene: 8. This TCR was recovered from a woman in her 50s in good health and CMV-seronegative. The J gene is TRBJ2-7, the V gene TRBV6-5; 8 bases line up with TRBD1. The sample was PBMCs. CDR3 coding DNA: TGTGCCAGCAGCCAAACAGGGGGAGGATACGAGCAGTACTTC. Translation gives CASSQTGGGYEQYF.